These T cell receptor beta chains were read from a single sample in a study of blood T cell repertoires in COVID-19. Libraries were prepared by immunoSEQ multiplex PCR; TCRdb keeps only in-frame clonotypes and omits some of them. Here the sample spans some 170,000 clones, about 88% being singletons. Sequencing used peripheral blood. These receptors were obtained from a woman older than 75 with acute or convalescent COVID-19. The conserved cysteine and the conserved F or W are not part of the CDR3 here.

V gene	J gene	CDR3 protein
TRBV6-4	TRBJ1-2	ASSASGWSGYT
TRBV18	TRBJ1-3	ASSPVTRASSGNTIY
TRBV5-8	TRBJ2-7	ASSHSMGGRPSYEQY
TRBV7-2	TRBJ2-7	ASSLGLAGSSYEQY
TRBV5-4	TRBJ2-1	ASSLGGGRVNEQF
TRBV18	TRBJ1-2	ASSPDPTGNT
TRBV3-1/TRBV3-2	TRBJ2-5	ASSQLREGAGGETQY
TRBV18	TRBJ1-1	ASSPQDRGGTEAF
TRBV7-3	TRBJ2-1	ASSPGTNNEQF
TRBV5-1	TRBJ1-3	ASSPQGLSSGNTIY
TRBV3-1/TRBV3-2	TRBJ1-1	ASSQGGQNEAF
TRBV9	TRBJ1-6	ASSVDFPGDRGSPLH
TRBV9	TRBJ1-1	ASSASDRAKAAF
TRBV5-6	TRBJ2-2	ASSWKRDLNTGELF
TRBV10-3	TRBJ1-4	AISETTGESEKLF
TRBV12-3/TRBV12-4	TRBJ2-3	ASSFSLDTQY
TRBV3-1/TRBV3-2	TRBJ1-1	ASSQGLGDGEAF
TRBV7-9	TRBJ2-3	ASRSGSSRGDTQY